The T cell receptor beta chain described here comes from a study of shared clonotypes between healthy human individuals. Study information: The composition of the donors was a couple of women and a few men aged 18 to 49.

CDR1 is SGHDN and CDR2 is FVKESK in the germline V gene. The CDR3 spans 11 residues. Trimming removed 3 bases from V and 5 bases from J, with 4 bases in between. The data were produced by immunoSEQ multiplex PCR, yet TCRdb's version contains in-frame clones alone and is incomplete. This table has roughly 510,000 clones, about 80% appearing once. The sequencing sample was made of PBMCs. The rearrangement uses TRBV14 and TRBJ2-5, with D unclear. The clonotype originates from a woman in her thirties or forties in good health. Some clones in this sample may be carry-over from other donors' samples. The CDR3 bases are TGTGCCAGCAGCCAGGAGGAGACCCAGTACTTC. This gives the protein CASSQEETQYF.